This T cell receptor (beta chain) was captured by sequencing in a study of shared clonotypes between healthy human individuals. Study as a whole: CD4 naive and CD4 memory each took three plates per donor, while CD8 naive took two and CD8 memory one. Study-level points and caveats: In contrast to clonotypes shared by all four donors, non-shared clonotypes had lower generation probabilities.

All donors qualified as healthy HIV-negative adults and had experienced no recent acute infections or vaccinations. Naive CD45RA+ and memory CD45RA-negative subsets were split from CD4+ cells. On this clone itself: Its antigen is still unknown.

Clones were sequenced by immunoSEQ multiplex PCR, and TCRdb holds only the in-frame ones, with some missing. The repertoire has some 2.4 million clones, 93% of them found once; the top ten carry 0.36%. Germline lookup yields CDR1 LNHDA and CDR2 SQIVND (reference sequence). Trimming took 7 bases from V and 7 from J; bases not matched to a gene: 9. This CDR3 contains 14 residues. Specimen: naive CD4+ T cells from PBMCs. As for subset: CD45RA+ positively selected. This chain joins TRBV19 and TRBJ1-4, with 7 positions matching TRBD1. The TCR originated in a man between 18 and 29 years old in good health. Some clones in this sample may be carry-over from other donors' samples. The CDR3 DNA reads TGTGCCAGTATAGGTACAGGGGAAGGTGAAAAACTGTTTTTT. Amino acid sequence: CASIGTGEGEKLFF.